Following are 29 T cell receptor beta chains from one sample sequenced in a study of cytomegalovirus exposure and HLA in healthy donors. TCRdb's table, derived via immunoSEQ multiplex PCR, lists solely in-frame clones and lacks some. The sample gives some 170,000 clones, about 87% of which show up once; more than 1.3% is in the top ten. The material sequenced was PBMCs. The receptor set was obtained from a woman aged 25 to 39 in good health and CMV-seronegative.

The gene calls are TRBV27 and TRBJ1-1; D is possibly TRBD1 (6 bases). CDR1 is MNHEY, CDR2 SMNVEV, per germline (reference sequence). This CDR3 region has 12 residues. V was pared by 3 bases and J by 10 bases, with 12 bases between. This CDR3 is CASSFGGGRAFF. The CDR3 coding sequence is TGTGCCAGCAGTTTTGGCGGGGGGCGAGCTTTCTTT.

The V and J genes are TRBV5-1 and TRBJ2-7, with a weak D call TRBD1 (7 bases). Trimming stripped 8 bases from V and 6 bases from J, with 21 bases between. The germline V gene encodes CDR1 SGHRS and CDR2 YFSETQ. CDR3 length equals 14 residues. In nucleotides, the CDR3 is TGCGCCAGTTATACCGGGACAGCCGGGAGCGAGCAGTACTTC. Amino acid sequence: CASYTGTAGSEQYF.

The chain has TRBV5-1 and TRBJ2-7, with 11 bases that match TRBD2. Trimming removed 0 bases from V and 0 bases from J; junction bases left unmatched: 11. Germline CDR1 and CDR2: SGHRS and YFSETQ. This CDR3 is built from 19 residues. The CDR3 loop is CASSLESMTSGTNSYEQYF. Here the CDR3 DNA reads TGCGCCAGCAGCTTGGAGTCTATGACTAGCGGGACTAACTCCTACGAGCAGTACTTC. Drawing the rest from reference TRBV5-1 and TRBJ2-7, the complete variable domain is KAGVTQTPRYLIKTRGQQVTLSCSPISGHRSVSWYQQTPGQGLQFLFEYFSETQRNKGNFPGRFSGRQFSNSRSEMNVSTLELGDSALYLCASSLESMTSGTNSYEQYFGPGTRLTVT.

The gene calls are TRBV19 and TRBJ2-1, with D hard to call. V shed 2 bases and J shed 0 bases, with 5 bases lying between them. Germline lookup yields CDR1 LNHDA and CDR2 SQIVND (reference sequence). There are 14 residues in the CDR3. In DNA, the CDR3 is TGTGCCAGTAGTATATGGAGCTCCTACAATGAGCAGTTCTTC. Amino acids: CASSIWSSYNEQFF.

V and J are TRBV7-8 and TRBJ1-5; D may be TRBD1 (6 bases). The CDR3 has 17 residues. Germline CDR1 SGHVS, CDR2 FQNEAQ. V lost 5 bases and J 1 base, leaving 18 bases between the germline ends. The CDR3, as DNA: TGTGCCAGCAGCCACGCCGGGGGGCGGAGGAGCAATCAGCCCCAGCATTTT. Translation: CASSHAGGRRSNQPQHF.

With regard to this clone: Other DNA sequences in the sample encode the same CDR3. The CDR3 reads CASSVEAGGETQYF. CDR3 DNA: TGTGCCAGCAGCGTAGAAGCGGGGGGAGAGACCCAGTACTTC. V usage is TRBV9 and J usage is TRBJ2-5, with 9 bases matching TRBD2. The CDR3 covers 14 residues. V lost 0 bases, J lost 4 bases, and 1 base stayed unmatched. Germline assignment: CDR1 SGDLS and CDR2 YYNGEE.

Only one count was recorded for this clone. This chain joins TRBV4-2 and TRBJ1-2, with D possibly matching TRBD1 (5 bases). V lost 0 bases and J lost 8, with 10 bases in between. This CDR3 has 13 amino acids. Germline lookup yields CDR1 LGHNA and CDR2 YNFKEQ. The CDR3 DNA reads TGTGCCAGCAGCCAAGATTCAACAGGAGGCTACACCTTC. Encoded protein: CASSQDSTGGYTF.

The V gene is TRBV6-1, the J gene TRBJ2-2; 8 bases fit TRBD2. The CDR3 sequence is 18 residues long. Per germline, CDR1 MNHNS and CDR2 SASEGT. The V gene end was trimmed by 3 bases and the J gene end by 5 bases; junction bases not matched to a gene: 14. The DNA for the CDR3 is TGTGCCAGCAGTGAGGGGTCGGGAGGGAAAGACCCTACCGGGGAGCTGTTTTTT. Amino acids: CASSEGSGGKDPTGELFF.

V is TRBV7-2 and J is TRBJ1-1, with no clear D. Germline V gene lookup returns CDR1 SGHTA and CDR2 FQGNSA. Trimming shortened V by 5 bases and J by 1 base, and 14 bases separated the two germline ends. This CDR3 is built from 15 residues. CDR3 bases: TGTGCCAGCAGCCGACCAGGACTTAAGAACACTGAAGCTTTCTTT. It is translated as CASSRPGLKNTEAFF. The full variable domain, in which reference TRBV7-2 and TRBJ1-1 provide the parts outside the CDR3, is GAGVSQSPSNKVTEKGKDVELRCDPISGHTALYWYRQSLGQGLEFLIYFQGNSAPDKSGLPSDRFSAERTGGSVSTLTIQRTQQEDSAVYLCASSRPGLKNTEAFFGQGTRLTVV.

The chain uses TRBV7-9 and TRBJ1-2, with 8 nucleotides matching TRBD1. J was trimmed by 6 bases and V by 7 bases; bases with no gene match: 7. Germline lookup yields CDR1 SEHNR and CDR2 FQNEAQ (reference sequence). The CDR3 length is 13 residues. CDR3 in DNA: TGTGCCAGCAACAAACAGGGGGTGCATGGCTACACCTTC. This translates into CASNKQGVHGYTF.

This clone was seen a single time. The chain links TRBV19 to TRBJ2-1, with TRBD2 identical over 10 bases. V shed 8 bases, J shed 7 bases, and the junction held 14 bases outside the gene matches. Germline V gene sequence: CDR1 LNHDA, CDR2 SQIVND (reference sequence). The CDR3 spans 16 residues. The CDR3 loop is CASSPSSGGALNEQFF. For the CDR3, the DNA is TGTGCCAGTTCCCCTTCAAGCGGGGGGGCGCTGAATGAGCAGTTCTTC.

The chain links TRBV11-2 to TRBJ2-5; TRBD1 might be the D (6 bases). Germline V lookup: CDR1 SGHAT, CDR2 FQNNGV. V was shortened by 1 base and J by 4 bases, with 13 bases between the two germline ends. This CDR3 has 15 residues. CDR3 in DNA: TGTGCCAGCAGCTTAGTCCTTAACAGGGTAGAGACCCAGTACTTC. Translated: CASSLVLNRVETQYF. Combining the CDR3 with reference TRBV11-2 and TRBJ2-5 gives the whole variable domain EAGVAQSPRYKIIEKRQSVAFWCNPISGHATLYWYQQILGQGPKLLIQFQNNGVVDDSQLPKDRFSAERLKGVDSTLKIQPAKLEDSAVYLCASSLVLNRVETQYFGPGTRLLVL.

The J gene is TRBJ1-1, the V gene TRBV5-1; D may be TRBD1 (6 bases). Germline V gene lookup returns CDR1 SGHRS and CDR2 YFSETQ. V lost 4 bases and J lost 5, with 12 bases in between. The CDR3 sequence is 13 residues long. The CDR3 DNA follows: TGCGCCAGCAGCGGCGGGCAGGGGACTGAAGCTTTCTTT. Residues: CASSGGQGTEAFF.

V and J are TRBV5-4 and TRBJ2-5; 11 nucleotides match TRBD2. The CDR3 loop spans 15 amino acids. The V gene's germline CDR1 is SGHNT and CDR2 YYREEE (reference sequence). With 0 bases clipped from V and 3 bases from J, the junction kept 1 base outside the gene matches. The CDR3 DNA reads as TGTGCCAGCAGCTTGGTGGGACTAGCGGAAGAGACCCAGTACTTC. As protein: CASSLVGLAEETQYF. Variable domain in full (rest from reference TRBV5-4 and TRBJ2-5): ETGVTQSPTHLIKTRGQQVTLRCSSQSGHNTVSWYQQALGQGPQFIFQYYREEENGRGNFPPRFSGLQFPNYSSELNVNALELDDSALYLCASSLVGLAEETQYFGPGTRLLVL.

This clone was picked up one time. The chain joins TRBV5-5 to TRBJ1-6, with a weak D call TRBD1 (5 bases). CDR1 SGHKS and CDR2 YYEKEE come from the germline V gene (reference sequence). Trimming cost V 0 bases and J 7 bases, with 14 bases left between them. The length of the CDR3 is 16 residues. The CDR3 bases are TGTGCCAGCAGCTTGGCACCCGGGGGTGAGAATTCACCCCTCCACTTT. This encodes CASSLAPGGENSPLHF.

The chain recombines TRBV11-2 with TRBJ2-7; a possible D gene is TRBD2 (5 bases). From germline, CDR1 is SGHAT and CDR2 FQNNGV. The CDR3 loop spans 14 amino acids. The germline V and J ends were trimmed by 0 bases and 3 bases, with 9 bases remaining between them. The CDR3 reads CASSLDEGGYEQYF. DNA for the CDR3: TGTGCCAGCAGCTTAGACGAGGGCGGCTACGAGCAGTACTTC.

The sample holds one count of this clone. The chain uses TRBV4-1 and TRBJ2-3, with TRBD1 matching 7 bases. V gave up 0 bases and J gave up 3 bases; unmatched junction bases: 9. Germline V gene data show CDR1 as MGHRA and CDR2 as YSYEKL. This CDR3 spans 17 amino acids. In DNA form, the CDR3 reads TGCGCCAGCAGCCAAGACCTGGGACAGCGGATAACAGATACGCAGTATTTT. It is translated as CASSQDLGQRITDTQYF.

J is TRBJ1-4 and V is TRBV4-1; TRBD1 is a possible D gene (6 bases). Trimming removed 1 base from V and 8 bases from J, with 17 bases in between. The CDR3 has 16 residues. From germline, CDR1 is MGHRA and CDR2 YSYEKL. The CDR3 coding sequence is TGCGCCAGCAGCCAAGGGGGGGGGCAGGACCTAGAAAAACTGTTTTTT. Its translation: CASSQGGGQDLEKLFF.

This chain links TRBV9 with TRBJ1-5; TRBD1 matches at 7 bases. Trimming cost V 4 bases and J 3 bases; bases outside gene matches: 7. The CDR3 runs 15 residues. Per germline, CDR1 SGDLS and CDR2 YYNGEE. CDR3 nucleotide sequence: TGTGCCAGCAGCTTGGGGACAGCGGACAATCAGCCCCAGCATTTT. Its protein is CASSLGTADNQPQHF.

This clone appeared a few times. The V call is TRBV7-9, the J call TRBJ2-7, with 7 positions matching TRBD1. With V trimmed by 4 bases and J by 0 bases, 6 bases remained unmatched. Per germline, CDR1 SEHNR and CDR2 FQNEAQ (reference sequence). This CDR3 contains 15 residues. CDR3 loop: CASSYQSGGSYEQYF. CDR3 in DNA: TGTGCCAGCAGCTATCAATCAGGGGGCTCCTACGAGCAGTACTTC.

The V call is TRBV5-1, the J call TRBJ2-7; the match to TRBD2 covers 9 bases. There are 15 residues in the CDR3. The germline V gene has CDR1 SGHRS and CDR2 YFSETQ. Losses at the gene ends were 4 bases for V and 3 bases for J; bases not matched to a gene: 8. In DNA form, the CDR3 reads TGCGCCAGCAGCGTAGATAGCGGGGGTGTCTACGAGCAGTACTTC. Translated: CASSVDSGGVYEQYF.

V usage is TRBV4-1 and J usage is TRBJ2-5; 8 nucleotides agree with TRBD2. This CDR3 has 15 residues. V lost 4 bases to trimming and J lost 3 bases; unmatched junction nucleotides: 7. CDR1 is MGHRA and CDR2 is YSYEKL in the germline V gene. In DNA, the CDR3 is TGCGCCAGCAGCCTCCCCCCAGCGGGGGAAGAGACCCAGTACTTC. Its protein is CASSLPPAGEETQYF.

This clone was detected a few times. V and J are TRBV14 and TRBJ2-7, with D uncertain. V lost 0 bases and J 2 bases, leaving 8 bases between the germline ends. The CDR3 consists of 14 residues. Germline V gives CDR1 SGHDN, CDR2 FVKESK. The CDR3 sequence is CASSQDFSAYEQYF. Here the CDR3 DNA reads TGTGCCAGCAGCCAAGATTTTTCGGCCTACGAGCAGTACTTC.

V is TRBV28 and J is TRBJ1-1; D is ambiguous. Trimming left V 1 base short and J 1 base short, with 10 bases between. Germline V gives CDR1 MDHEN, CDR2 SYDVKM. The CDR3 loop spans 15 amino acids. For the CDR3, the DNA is TGTGCCAGCAGTTTATCAGGCAGTTCGAACACTGAAGCTTTCTTT. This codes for CASSLSGSSNTEAFF.

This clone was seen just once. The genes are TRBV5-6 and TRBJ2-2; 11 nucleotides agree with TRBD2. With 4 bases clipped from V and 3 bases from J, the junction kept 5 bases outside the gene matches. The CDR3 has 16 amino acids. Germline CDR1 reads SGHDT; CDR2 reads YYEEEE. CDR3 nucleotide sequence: TGTGCCAGCAGCCCGATGACTAGCGGGGACACCGGGGAGCTGTTTTTT. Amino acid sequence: CASSPMTSGDTGELFF.

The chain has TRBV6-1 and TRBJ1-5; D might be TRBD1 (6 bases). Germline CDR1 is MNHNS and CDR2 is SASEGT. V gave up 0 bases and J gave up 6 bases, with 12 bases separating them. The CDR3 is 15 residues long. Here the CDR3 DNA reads TGTGCCAGCAGTGAAGCCAGGGGACGCGGTCAGCCCCAGCATTTT. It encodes CASSEARGRGQPQHF.

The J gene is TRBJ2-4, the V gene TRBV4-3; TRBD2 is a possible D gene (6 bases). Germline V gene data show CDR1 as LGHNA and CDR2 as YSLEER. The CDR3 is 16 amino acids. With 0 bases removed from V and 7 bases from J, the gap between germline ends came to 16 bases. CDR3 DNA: TGCGCCAGCAGCCAAGATCTGGGGGGTATGGCGAACATTCAGTACTTC. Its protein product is CASSQDLGGMANIQYF.

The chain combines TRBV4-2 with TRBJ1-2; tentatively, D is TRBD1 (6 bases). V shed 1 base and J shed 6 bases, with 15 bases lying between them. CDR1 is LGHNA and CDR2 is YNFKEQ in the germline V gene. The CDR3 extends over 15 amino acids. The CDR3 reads CASSQGYGGPDGYTF. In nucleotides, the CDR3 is TGTGCCAGCAGCCAAGGGTACGGGGGGCCGGATGGCTACACCTTC.

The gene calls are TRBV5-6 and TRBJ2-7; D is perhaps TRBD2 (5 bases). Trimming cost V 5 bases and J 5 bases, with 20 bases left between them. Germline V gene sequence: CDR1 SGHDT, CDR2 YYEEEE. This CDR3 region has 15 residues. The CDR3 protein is CASRPSGIQVHEQYF. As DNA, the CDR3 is TGTGCCAGCAGGCCTTCCGGGATCCAGGTCCACGAGCAGTACTTC.